Below, 24 T cell receptor beta chains from the same sample are listed, as sequenced in a study of patients with pleural tuberculosis. TCRdb re-analysed the reads in MiXCR, keeping a single row per CDR3 protein. This table holds 29,000 or so distinct CDR3 sequences, about 20% found once. The sample consisted of peripheral blood. Source of these receptors: a human donor with pleural tuberculosis.

This clonotype was counted at least ten times. The rearrangement joins TRBV19 to TRBJ2-1, with D possibly TRBD1 on 6 matching bases. The CDR3 covers 15 residues. CDR1 LNHDA and CDR2 SQIVND come from the germline V gene (reference sequence). Deletions cut 6 bases from V and 0 bases from J, with 12 bases between. The CDR3 loop reads CASRSDRSSYNEQFF. The CDR3 region has the DNA TGTGCCAGTAGGAGCGACAGGAGCTCCTACAATGAGCAGTTCTTC. The full variable domain, its missing parts supplied by reference TRBV19 and TRBJ2-1, is DGGITQSPKYLFRKEGQNVTLSCEQNLNHDAMYWYRQDPGQGLRLIYYSQIVNDFQKGDIAEGYSVSREKKESFPLTVTSAQKNPTAFYLCASRSDRSSYNEQFFGPGTRLTVL.

There are many counts of this clonotype. The rearrangement links TRBV12-3 or TRBV12-4 to TRBJ1-5; D is uncertain. V lost 1 base, J lost 7 bases, and 14 bases lay in between. The CDR3 extends over 15 amino acids. This CDR3 reads CASSLGPSDGQPQHF. The CDR3 DNA reads as TGTGCCAGCAGTTTAGGACCTTCAGATGGGCAGCCCCAGCATTTT.

Notes on this clonotype: One junction end disagrees with the germline gene, perhaps due to a read error. The rearrangement joins TRBV6-2 or TRBV6-3 to TRBJ2-7; D is possibly TRBD2 (5 bases). Germline CDR1 is MNHEY and CDR2 is SVGEGT. The CDR3 sequence is 15 residues long. Here the CDR3 DNA reads TGTGCCGGCAGTTACTCGGGAAAGAGCTCCTACGAGCTGTACTTC. Its protein product is CAGSYSGKSSYELYF.

This clonotype has a count of ten or more. This chain connects TRBV5-1 to TRBJ1-1; D may be TRBD1 (6 bases). The CDR3 has 13 residues. Germline values: CDR1 SGHRS, CDR2 YFSETQ. V lost 6 bases, J lost 3 bases, and 12 bases lay in between. Written as DNA, the CDR3 is TGCGCCAGCAAACGGGGGCTTGACACTGAAGCTTTCTTT. Translated: CASKRGLDTEAFF.

This clonotype showed up many times. The chain couples TRBV20-1 to TRBJ2-7; TRBD1 is a possible D gene (6 bases). CDR1 is DFQATT and CDR2 is SNEGSKA in the germline V gene (reference sequence). The CDR3 consists of 15 residues. V was clipped by 0 bases and J by 5 bases, with 17 bases between them. The CDR3 DNA sequence: TGCAGTGCTAGAGATCCGGGACAATCGTTGAACGAGCAGTACTTC. Protein: CSARDPGQSLNEQYF.

In regard to this clonotype: The CDR3 does not close with the conserved phenylalanine or tryptophan, likely indicating a read error. This chain joins TRBV30 and TRBJ1-1; D may be TRBD1 (5 bases). In germline, CDR1 is GTSNPN, CDR2 SVGIG (reference sequence). Trimming pared 5 bases from V and 1 base from J, leaving 8 bases between. This CDR3 has 12 amino acids. The CDR3 loop reads CAWGTGNTEAFL. DNA of the CDR3: TGTGCCTGGGGGACGGGGAACACTGAAGCTTTCCTT.

This clonotype has ten or more counts. DNA for the CDR3: TGTGCCAGCAGCTTAATGGGGGATGAAAAACTGTTTTTT. Protein: CASSLMGDEKLFF. The chain recombines TRBV7-9 with TRBJ1-4; D possibly corresponds to TRBD1 (5 bases). Germline V CDR1 and CDR2: SEHNR, FQNEAQ (reference sequence). This CDR3 region has 13 residues. Trimming pared 2 bases from V and 6 bases from J, leaving 7 bases between.

The chain links TRBV29-1 to TRBJ2-5; D ambiguous. The CDR3 is made up of 11 amino acids. Germline V lookup: CDR1 SQVTM, CDR2 ANQGSEA. V was pared by 4 bases and J by 2 bases, with 5 bases between. CDR3: CSVGGQETQYF. CDR3 bases: TGCAGCGTTGGGGGACAAGAGACCCAGTACTTC.

This clonotype was seen ten or more times. This chain joins TRBV3-1 and TRBJ2-5; 8 nucleotides line up with TRBD2. Germline CDR1 LGHDT, CDR2 YNNKEL (reference sequence). The CDR3 sequence is 17 residues long. J gave up 2 bases and V 0 bases, and 8 bases lay outside the gene matches. The CDR3 here is CASSQDPAGASQETQYF. The CDR3 DNA reads TGTGCCAGCAGCCAAGATCCAGCGGGGGCGTCACAAGAGACCCAGTACTTC.

This clonotype was detected ten times or more. The chain has TRBV19 and TRBJ1-5; D possibly corresponds to TRBD1 (5 bases). CDR3 length: 16 amino acids. Germline values: CDR1 LNHDA, CDR2 SQIVND (reference sequence). V shed 3 bases and J shed 6 bases, with 18 bases lying between them. The CDR3 sequence: CASSIGSPGQGQPQHF. In nucleotides, the CDR3 is TGTGCCAGTAGTATTGGAAGCCCGGGTCAGGGTCAGCCCCAGCATTTT.

As regards this clonotype: Likely a read error: the CDR3 ends without its conserved phenylalanine or tryptophan. The gene calls are TRBV7-3 and TRBJ1-1, with D possibly TRBD1 on 5 matching bases. Trimming removed 5 bases at V and 3 bases at J, with 10 bases between. The germline V gene encodes CDR1 SGHTA and CDR2 FQGTGA. This CDR3 region has 13 residues. The CDR3 loop reads CASSRTMDTEAFL. DNA of the CDR3: TGTGCCAGCAGCCGGACAATGGACACTGAAGCTTTCCTT.

Turning to this clonotype: This clone may be a read error of a much larger clone one base away. The genes are TRBV30 and TRBJ1-4; D is ambiguous. Between the trimmed V and J ends, which lost 0 bases and 6 bases, there was a span of 11 bases. Germline-derived CDR1 and CDR2 are GTSNPN and SVGIG (reference sequence). The CDR3 is 14 amino acids. This CDR3 is CAWSVFSTDEKLFF. The CDR3 nucleotides are TGTGCCTGGAGTGTATTCAGTACTGATGAAAAACTGTTTTTT.

This clonotype is classed as medium-sized. This chain joins TRBV6-2 or TRBV6-3 and TRBJ2-7; D might be TRBD1 (6 bases). With 5 bases removed from V and 2 bases from J, the gap between germline ends came to 19 bases. Looked up from germline, CDR1 is MNHEY and CDR2 is SVGEGT. The CDR3 consists of 16 residues. CDR3 coding DNA: TGTGCCAGCAGTAAATGGGACATCAGTTTCACCTACGAGCAGTACTTC. Translation gives CASSKWDISFTYEQYF.

Many counts were recorded for this clonotype. The chain has TRBV19 and TRBJ2-1; D is perhaps TRBD2 (7 bases). V was pared by 7 bases and J by 5 bases, with 15 bases between. The CDR3 length is 14 residues. Looked up from germline, CDR1 is LNHDA and CDR2 is SQIVND (reference sequence). The CDR3 loop is CASKGGGPNNEQFF. Written as DNA, the CDR3 is TGTGCCAGTAAAGGGGGGGGGCCCAACAATGAGCAGTTCTTC.

Note on this clonotype: With a much larger clone just one base away, this may be a read error. This chain connects TRBV20-1 to TRBJ2-3; the D gene is possibly TRBD1 (5 bases). The closer fit of TRBJ1-5 to the DNA end suggests the J call may be wrong. This CDR3 is 12 amino acids long. The germline V gene encodes CDR1 DFQATT and CDR2 SNEGSKA (reference sequence). CDR3 in DNA: TGCAGTGCTAGAGCTGGGGCTTATACGCAGCATTTT. It specifies CSARAGAYTQHF.

This clonotype was seen repeatedly, ten times or more. The rearrangement uses TRBV25-1 and TRBJ2-7; D not certain. The CDR3 is 12 amino acids. Germline CDR1 is MGHDK and CDR2 is SYGVNS. Trimming stripped 1 base from V and 5 bases from J, with 6 bases between. The CDR3 loop is CASSEFGDEQYF. CDR3 coding DNA: TGTGCCAGCAGTGAATTTGGGGACGAGCAGTACTTC.

This clonotype was seen only once. The chain carries TRBV9 and TRBJ1-3; TRBD1 is a possible D gene (6 bases). The germline CDR1 and CDR2 sequences are SGDLS and YYNGEE. The V end lost 0 bases, the J end lost 2 bases, and 12 bases lay between the germline ends. The CDR3 runs to 16 residues. CDR3 region: CASSVEGGPAGNTIYF. The CDR3 coding sequence is TGTGCCAGCAGCGTAGAGGGGGGTCCCGCTGGAAACACCATATATTTT.

This clonotype was counted at least ten times. Compared with germline, one end of the junction differs, possibly owing to a read error. CDR3 DNA: TGTGCCAGCAGTTTTAACACAATTGGGAAGGGCGACGAGCGGTACTTC. Protein: CASSFNTIGKGDERYF. The chain employs TRBV28 and TRBJ2-7; D not resolved. CDR3 size: 16 residues. Germline CDR1 reads MDHEN; CDR2 reads SYDVKM.

With respect to this clonotype: The junction departs from germline at one end; a sequencing error may be responsible. This chain joins TRBV7-2 and TRBJ2-5, with a tentative D call TRBD1 (6 bases). From germline, CDR1 is SGHTA and CDR2 FQGNSA. This CDR3 spans 14 amino acids. The DNA for the CDR3 is TGTGCCAGCAGCTCCCTGGGGACACAAGAGCCCCAGTCCTTC. Translation: CASSSLGTQEPQSF. Looking up the rest from reference TRBV7-2 and TRBJ2-5 gives the full variable domain: GAGVSQSPSNKVTEKGKDVELRCDPISGHTALYWYRQSLGQGLEFLIYFQGNSAPDKSGLPSDRFSAERTGGSVSTLTIQRTQQEDSAVYLCASSSLGTQEPQSFGPGTRLLVL.

This clonotype was picked up many times. The gene calls are TRBV12-3 or TRBV12-4 and TRBJ1-1; weak D call: TRBD1 (5 bases). The CDR3 length is 11 residues. V lost 1 base and J 8 bases, leaving 5 bases between the germline ends. In DNA, the CDR3 is TGTGCCAGCAGTTTAGGGGGGGAAGCTTTCTTT. It codes for CASSLGGEAFF.

This clonotype was counted at least ten times. J is TRBJ2-3 and V is TRBV28; tentatively, D is TRBD1 or TRBD2 (6 bases each). Deletions cut 8 bases from V and 2 bases from J, with 20 bases between. This CDR3 has 16 amino acids. Germline V lookup: CDR1 MDHEN, CDR2 SYDVKM. The CDR3 loop reads CASEPARWGATDTQYF. The CDR3 nucleotides are TGTGCCAGCGAACCCGCGAGGTGGGGGGCCACAGATACGCAGTATTTT.

Concerning this clonotype itself: This sequence may be a read error, since a much larger clone differs from it by one base. As DNA, the CDR3 is TGTGCCAGCAGGCCTGCGCTGGGGGCGACGGGCAATGAGCAGTCCTTC. This sequence encodes CASRPALGATGNEQSF. The V gene is TRBV28, the J gene TRBJ2-1; D may be TRBD1 (6 bases). Per germline, CDR1 MDHEN and CDR2 SYDVKM. The CDR3 contains 16 residues. The variable domain in full, with the rest retrieved from reference TRBV28 and TRBJ2-1, is DVKVTQSSRYLVKRTGEKVFLECVQDMDHENMFWYRQDPGLGLRLIYFSYDVKMKEKGDIPEGYSVSREKKERFSLILESASTNQTSMYLCASRPALGATGNEQSFGPGTRLTVL.

This clonotype was counted between two and nine times. This chain links TRBV5-1 with TRBJ2-3; 10 bases are shared with TRBD2. CDR1 is SGHRS and CDR2 is YFSETQ in the germline V gene. V was clipped by 3 bases and J by 4 bases; unmatched bases: 8. The CDR3 extends over 16 amino acids. The CDR3 sequence is CASSSPAGGRSDTQYF. CDR3 coding DNA: TGCGCCAGCAGCTCCCCAGCGGGAGGGAGGTCAGATACGCAGTATTTT.

This clonotype was observed many times. The chain carries TRBV24-1 and TRBJ2-1, with D perhaps matching TRBD1 (5 bases). The V and J ends lost 3 bases and 6 bases respectively, with 8 bases between them. This CDR3 region has 13 residues. Germline lookup yields CDR1 KGHDR and CDR2 SFDVKD. CDR3 loop: CATSDDRLNEQFF. The CDR3 nucleotides read TGTGCCACCAGTGATGACAGACTCAATGAGCAGTTCTTC.